This TCR beta chain was found in a study of beta chain features in type 1 diabetes. Study information: Summed over all samples, the examined sorted cells came to under 110,000,000.

This clone was counted between two and nine times. Its antigen is not identified. Compared with germline, one end of the junction differs, possibly owing to a read error. Whole-study findings and limits: When VDJ junctions were examined, type 1 diabetes patients showed fewer insertions and more deletions. Moderately but significantly shorter TCRB CDR3s were found in Type 1 diabetes patients in all four CD4+ subsets.

Reverse transcribing all isolated RNA meant expressed TCRB transcripts were sequenced. TCRdb's copy holds only in-frame clones and misses some; the assay was immunoSEQ multiplex PCR. This table holds around 350,000 clones, roughly an eighth found once. Germline CDR1 SSHAT, CDR2 FNYEAQ (reference sequence). CDR3 length: 13 amino acids. This receptor was obtained from a man between 18 and 29 years old in good health. The chain employs TRBV7-7 and TRBJ2-1; a weak D match, TRBD1 (5 bases). Sequenced input: naive CD4+ T cells from blood. The CDR3 region is CASSPQGMFEQFF. In DNA form, the CDR3 reads TGTGCTAGCAGCCCGCAGGGTATGTTTGAGCAGTTCTTC. The full variable domain, its missing parts supplied by reference TRBV7-7 and TRBJ2-1, is GAGVSQSPRYKVTKRGQDVTLRCDPISSHATLYWYQQALGQGPEFLTYFNYEAQPDKSGLPSDRFSAERPEGSISTLTIQRTEQRDSAMYRCASSPQGMFEQFFGPGTRLTVL.